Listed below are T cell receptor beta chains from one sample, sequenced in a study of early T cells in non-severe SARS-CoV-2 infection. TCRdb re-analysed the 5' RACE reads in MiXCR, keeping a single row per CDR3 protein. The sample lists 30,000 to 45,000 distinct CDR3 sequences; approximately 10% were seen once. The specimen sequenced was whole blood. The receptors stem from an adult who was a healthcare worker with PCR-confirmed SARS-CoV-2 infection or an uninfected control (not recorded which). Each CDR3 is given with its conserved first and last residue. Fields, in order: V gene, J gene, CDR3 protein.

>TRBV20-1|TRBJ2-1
CSAKKHAGTRRGNEQFF
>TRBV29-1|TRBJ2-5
CSVEFSFLGAQYF
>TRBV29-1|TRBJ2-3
CSVEDSSSTDTQYF
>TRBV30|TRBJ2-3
CACSASADTQYF
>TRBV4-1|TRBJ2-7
CASSPLGGGTYEQYF
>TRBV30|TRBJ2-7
CAWSVPGAQDEQYF
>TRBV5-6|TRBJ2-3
CASSIYRGPSTDTQYF
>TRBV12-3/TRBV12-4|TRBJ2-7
CASSFRAEQYF
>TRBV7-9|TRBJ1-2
CASSATGTETYGYTF
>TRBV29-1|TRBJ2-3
CSVVEFSTDTQYF
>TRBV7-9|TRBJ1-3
CASLPVNRLGNTIYF
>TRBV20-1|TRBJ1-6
CSAATGDNSPLHF
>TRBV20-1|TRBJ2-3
CSAPKAGAGSAGTDTQYF
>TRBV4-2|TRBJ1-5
CASSQDRGDSNQPQHF
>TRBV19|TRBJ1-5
CASTTPGLIPTNQPQHF
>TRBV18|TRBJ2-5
CASSAYGTGSETQYF
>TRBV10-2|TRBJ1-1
CASSSSMGNTEAFF
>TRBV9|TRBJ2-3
CASSVAGGNTQYF
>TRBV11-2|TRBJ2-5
CASSLVLAGGPIQETQYF
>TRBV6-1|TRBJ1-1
CASSSSGALNTEAFF
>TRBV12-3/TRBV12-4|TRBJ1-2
CASTPAGGGYGYTF
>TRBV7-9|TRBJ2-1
CASSFGGVPPYNEQFF
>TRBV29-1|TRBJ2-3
CSVVLAGGRTDTQYF
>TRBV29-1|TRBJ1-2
CSVETRGSGYTF
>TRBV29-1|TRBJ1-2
CSVAGTGRYTF
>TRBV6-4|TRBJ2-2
CASSRTSGMGTGELFF
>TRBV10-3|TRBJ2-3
CAISEDRDETDTQYF
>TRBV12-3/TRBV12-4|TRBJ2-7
CASSSQGGRYEQYF
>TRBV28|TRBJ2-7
CASSPDRDSYEQYF
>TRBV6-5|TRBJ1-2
CASSYGTGGFEDGYTF
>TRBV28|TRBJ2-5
CASSLATSGARTQYF
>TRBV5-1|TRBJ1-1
CASSSSPLDTEAFF
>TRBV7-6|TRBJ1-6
CASSLGGPGPNSPLHF
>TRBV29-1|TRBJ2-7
CSAAKNSYEQYF
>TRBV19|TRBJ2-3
CASSIGGAIDF